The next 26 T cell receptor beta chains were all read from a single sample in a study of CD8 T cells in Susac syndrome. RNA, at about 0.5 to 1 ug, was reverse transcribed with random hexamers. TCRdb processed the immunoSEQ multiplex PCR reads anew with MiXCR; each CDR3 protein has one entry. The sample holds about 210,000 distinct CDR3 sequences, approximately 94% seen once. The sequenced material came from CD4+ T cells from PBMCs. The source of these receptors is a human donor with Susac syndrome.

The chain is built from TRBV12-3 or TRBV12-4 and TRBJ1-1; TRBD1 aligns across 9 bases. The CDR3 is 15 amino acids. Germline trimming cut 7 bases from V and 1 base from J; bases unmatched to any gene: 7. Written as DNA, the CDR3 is TGTGCCAGCAACGAACCGGGACAGGGGAACACTGAAGCTTTCTTT. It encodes CASNEPGQGNTEAFF.

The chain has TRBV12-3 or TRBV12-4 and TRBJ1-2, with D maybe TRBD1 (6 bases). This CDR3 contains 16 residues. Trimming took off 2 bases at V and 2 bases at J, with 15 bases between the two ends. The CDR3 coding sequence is TGTGCCAGCAGTTTACCCATAAGCGGGACAAACTATGGCTACACCTTC. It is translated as CASSLPISGTNYGYTF.

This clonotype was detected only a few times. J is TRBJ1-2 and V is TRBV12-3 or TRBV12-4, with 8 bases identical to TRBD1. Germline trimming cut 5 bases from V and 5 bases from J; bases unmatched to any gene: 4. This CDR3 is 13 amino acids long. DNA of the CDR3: TGTGCCAGCAGTCCACAGGGGGTTTATGGCTACACCTTC. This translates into CASSPQGVYGYTF.

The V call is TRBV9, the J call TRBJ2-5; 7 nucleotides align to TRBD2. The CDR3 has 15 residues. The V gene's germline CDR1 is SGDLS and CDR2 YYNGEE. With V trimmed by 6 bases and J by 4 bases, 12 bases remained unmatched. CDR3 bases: TGTGCCAGCAAATGGAGCGGGGTGTCTGGAGAGACCCAGTACTTC. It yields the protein CASKWSGVSGETQYF.

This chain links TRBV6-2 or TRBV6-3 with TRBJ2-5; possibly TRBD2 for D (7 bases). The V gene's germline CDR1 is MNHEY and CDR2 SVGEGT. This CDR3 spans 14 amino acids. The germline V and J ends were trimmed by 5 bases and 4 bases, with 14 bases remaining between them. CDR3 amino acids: CASSGTRGGETQYF. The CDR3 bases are TGTGCCAGCAGTGGGACACGCGGGGGAGAGACCCAGTACTTC.

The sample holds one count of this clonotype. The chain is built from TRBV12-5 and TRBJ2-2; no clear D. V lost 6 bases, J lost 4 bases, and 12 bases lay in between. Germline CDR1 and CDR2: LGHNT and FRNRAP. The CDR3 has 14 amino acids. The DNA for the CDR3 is TGTGCTAGTGGCGTGCCTCTTGGCACCGGGGAGCTGTTTTTT. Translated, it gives CASGVPLGTGELFF.

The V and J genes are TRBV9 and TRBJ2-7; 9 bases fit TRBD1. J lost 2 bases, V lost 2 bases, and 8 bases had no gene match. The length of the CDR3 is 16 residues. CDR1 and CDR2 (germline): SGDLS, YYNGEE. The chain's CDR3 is CASSVSGQGPPYEQYF. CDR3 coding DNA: TGTGCCAGCAGCGTTAGCGGACAGGGGCCCCCCTACGAGCAGTACTTC.

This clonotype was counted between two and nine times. The CDR3 region is CASSVDHGGYGYTF. The CDR3 DNA reads TGTGCCAGCAGCGTAGATCACGGGGGCTATGGCTACACCTTC. The chain uses TRBV9 and TRBJ1-2; tentatively, D is TRBD1 (5 bases). V was pared by 0 bases and J by 4 bases, with 10 bases between. The V gene's germline CDR1 is SGDLS and CDR2 YYNGEE. The CDR3 runs 14 residues.

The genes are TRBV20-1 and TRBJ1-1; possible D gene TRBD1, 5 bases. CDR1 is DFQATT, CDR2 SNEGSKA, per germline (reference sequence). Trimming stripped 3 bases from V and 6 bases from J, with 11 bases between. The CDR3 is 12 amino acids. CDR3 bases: TGCAGTGCTAGTGCCCTGGGGGCTGAAGCTTTCTTT. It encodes CSASALGAEAFF.

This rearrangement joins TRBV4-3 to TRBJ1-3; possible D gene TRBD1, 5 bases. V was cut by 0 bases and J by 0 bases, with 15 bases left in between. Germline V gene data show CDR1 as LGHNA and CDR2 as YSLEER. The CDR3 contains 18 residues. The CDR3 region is CASSQDRLRASSGNTIYF. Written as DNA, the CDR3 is TGCGCCAGCAGCCAAGATCGTCTCAGGGCGTCCTCTGGAAACACCATATATTTT.

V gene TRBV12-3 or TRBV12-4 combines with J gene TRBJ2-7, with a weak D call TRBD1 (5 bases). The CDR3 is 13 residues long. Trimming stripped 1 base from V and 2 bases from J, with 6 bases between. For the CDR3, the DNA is TGTGCCAGCAGTTTAGGACAGCCCTACGAGCAGTACTTC. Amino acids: CASSLGQPYEQYF.

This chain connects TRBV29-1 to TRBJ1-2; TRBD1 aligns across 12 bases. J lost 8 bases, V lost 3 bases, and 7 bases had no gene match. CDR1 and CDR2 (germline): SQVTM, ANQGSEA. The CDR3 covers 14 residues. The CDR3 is CSVEGQGATGGYTF. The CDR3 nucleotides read TGCAGCGTTGAGGGACAGGGGGCGACTGGCGGCTACACCTTC.

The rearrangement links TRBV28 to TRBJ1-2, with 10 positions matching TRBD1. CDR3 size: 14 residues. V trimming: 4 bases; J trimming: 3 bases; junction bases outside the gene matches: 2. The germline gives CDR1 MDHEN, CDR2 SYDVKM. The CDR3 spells CASSSGTGDYGYTF. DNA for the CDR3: TGTGCCAGCAGTTCGGGGACAGGGGACTATGGCTACACCTTC.

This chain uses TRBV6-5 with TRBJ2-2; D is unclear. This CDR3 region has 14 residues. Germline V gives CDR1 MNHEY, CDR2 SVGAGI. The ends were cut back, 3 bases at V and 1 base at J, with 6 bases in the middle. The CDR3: CASSYRENTGELFF. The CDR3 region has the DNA TGTGCCAGCAGTTATAGGGAGAACACCGGGGAGCTGTTTTTT.

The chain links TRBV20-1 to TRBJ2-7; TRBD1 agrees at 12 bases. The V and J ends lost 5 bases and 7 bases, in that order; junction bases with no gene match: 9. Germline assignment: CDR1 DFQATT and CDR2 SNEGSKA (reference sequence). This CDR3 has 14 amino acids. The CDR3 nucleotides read TGCAGTGCTCCTGGGACAGGGGGCAGGGGAGAGCAGTACTTC. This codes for CSAPGTGGRGEQYF.

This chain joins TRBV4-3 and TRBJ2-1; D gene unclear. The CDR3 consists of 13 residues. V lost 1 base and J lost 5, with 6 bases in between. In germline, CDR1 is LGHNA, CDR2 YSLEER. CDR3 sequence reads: CASSQGLDNEQFF. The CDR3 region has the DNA TGCGCCAGCAGCCAAGGATTGGACAATGAGCAGTTCTTC.

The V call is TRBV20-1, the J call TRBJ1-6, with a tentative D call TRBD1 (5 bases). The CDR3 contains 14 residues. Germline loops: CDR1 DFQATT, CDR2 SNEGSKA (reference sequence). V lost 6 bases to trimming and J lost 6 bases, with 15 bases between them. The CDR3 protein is CSAQSQGLNSPLHF. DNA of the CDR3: TGCAGTGCCCAGAGCCAGGGTCTTAATTCACCCCTCCACTTT.

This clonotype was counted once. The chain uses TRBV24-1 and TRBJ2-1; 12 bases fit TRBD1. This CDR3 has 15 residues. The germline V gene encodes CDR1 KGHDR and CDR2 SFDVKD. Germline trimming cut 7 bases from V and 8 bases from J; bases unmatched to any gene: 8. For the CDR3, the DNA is TGTGCCACCAGCGACTCGGGACAGGGGGCCGATGAGCAGTTCTTC. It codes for CATSDSGQGADEQFF.

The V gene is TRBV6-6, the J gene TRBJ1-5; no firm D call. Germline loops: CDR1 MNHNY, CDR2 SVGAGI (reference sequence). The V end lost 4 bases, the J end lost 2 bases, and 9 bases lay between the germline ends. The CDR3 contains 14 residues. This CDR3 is CASSWALGNQPQHF. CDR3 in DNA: TGTGCCAGCAGTTGGGCTCTCGGCAATCAGCCCCAGCATTTT.

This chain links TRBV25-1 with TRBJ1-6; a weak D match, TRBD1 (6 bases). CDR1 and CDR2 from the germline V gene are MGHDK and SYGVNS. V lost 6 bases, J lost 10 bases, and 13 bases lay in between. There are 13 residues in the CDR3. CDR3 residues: CASRSTGQSPLHF. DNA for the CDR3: TGTGCCAGCAGATCGACAGGCCAGTCACCCCTCCACTTT.

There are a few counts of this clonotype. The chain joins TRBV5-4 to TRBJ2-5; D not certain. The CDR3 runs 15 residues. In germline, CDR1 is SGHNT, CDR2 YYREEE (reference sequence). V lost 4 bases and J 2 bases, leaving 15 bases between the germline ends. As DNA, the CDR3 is TGTGCCAGCAGCCTCGGGCAGGTCGTGCAAGAGACCCAGTACTTC. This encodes CASSLGQVVQETQYF.

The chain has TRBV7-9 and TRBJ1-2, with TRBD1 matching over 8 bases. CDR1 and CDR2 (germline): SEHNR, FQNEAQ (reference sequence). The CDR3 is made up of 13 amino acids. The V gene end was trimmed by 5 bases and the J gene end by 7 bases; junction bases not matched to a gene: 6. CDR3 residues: CASSPRTGLGYTF. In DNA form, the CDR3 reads TGTGCCAGCAGCCCGCGGACAGGGCTTGGCTACACCTTC.

This CDR3 reads CASSSRAMNTEAFF. The CDR3 bases are TGTGCCAGCAGTTCCAGGGCTATGAACACTGAAGCTTTCTTT. This chain uses TRBV6-2 or TRBV6-3 with TRBJ1-1, with D possibly being TRBD1 (5 bases). This CDR3 spans 14 amino acids. V lost 4 bases and J 0 bases, leaving 9 bases between the germline ends. Per germline, CDR1 MNHEY and CDR2 SVGEGT.

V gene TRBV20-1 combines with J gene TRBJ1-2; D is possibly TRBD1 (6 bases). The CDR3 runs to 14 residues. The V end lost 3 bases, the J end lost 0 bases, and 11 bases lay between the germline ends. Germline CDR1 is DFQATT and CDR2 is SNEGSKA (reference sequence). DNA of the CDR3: TGCAGTGCTAGGGGAGGGGGGGCTAACTATGGCTACACCTTC. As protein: CSARGGGANYGYTF.

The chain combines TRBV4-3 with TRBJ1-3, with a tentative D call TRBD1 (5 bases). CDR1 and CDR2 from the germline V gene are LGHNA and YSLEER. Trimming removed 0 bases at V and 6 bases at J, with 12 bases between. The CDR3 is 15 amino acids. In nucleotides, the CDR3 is TGCGCCAGCAGCCAAGATGGCGGGACGGAAAACACCATATATTTT. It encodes CASSQDGGTENTIYF.

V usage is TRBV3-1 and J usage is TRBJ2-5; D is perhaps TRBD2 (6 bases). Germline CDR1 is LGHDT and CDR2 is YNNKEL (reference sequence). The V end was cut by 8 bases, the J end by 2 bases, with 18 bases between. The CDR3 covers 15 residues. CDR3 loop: CASGQAGTPQETQYF. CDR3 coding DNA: TGTGCCAGCGGTCAGGCGGGGACTCCACAAGAGACCCAGTACTTC.